This T cell receptor beta chain derives from a study of blood T cells in healthy people across ages. Combining a sample-barcoded 5' primer with a J-beta primer mix, a second PCR ran for about 7 to 11 cycles. TCRdb re-analysed the 5' RACE reads in MiXCR, keeping a single row per CDR3 protein. The sample holds some 780,000 distinct CDR3 sequences, just over 55% seen once. Germline-derived CDR1 and CDR2 are SEHNR and FQNEAQ (reference sequence). V shed 4 bases and J 5 bases; nucleotides not matched to a gene: 11. The CDR3 loop spans 16 amino acids. This clonotype was counted a few times. This chain joins TRBV7-9 and TRBJ1-5, with TRBD1 identical over 7 bases. The sample was blood. The receptor was isolated from a man between 40 and 49 years old in good health. The CDR3 reads CASSSQRGRFDQPQHF. In nucleotides, the CDR3 is TGTGCCAGCAGCTCCCAAAGGGGGCGATTCGATCAGCCCCAGCATTTT.